One and the same sample provided the 21 T cell receptor beta chains below, sequenced in a study of T-cell reconstitution after alpha-beta-depleted transplantation in children. Unique molecular identifiers were built into the TCRbeta library. One entry per CDR3 protein results from TCRdb running MiXCR on the PCR reads. The sample includes 600,000 to 700,000 distinct CDR3 sequences, around 14% of them seen just once. Source: PBMCs, taken before TCRalphabeta/CD19-depleted stem cell transplant. These receptors originate from a girl aged 2 to 9 with congenital amegakaryocytic thrombocytopenia, due to receive a stem cell transplant.

The chain joins TRBV6-1 to TRBJ2-1; 15 nucleotides match TRBD2. Germline loops: CDR1 MNHNS, CDR2 SASEGT. This CDR3 has 15 amino acids. V trimming: 7 bases; J trimming: 5 bases; junction bases outside the gene matches: 3. Written as DNA, the CDR3 is TGTGCCAGCACTAGGACTAGCGGGGGGGACAATGAGCAGTTCTTC. Its protein product is CASTRTSGGDNEQFF.

This clonotype appeared a few times. The chain couples TRBV29-1 to TRBJ2-7; D may be TRBD1 (5 bases). CDR3 length: 13 residues. V dropped 4 bases and J dropped 0 bases, with 10 bases sitting between them. CDR1 is SQVTM and CDR2 is ANQGSEA in the germline V gene. The CDR3 coding sequence is TGCAGCGTTGTGACAGTTAGCTCCTACGAGCAGTACTTC. Amino acid sequence: CSVVTVSSYEQYF.

The chain uses TRBV10-3 and TRBJ1-5, with unresolved D. Germline V gene data show CDR1 as ENHRY and CDR2 as SYGVKD. The V end lost 3 bases, the J end lost 0 bases, and 3 bases lay between the germline ends. The CDR3 contains 13 residues. This chain's CDR3 is CAISESSNQPQHF. In nucleotides, the CDR3 is TGTGCCATCAGTGAATCTAGCAATCAGCCCCAGCATTTT.

This clonotype was counted ten times or more. CDR3 DNA sequence: TGTGCCAGCAGCTCTCGTCGGGGGCAAGAGACCCAGTACTTC. Protein product: CASSSRRGQETQYF. This sequence joins TRBV11-2 and TRBJ2-5, with TRBD2 as a possible D gene (6 bases). Germline V CDR1 and CDR2: SGHAT, FQNNGV. CDR3 length: 14 residues. V lost 4 bases, J lost 2 bases, and 11 bases lay in between.

In this sample, this clonotype turned up many times. This chain connects TRBV12-3 or TRBV12-4 to TRBJ2-5; 7 bases align to TRBD2. The V and J ends lost 3 bases and 6 bases, in that order; junction bases with no gene match: 10. This CDR3 is built from 15 residues. The CDR3 nucleotides read TGTGCCAGCAGTTTCGGAGCTGGCGGGAGTCAGACCCAGTACTTC. Residues: CASSFGAGGSQTQYF.

This clonotype was recorded many times. The chain employs TRBV7-2 and TRBJ2-7; TRBD2 is a possible D gene (6 bases). Germline V gene data show CDR1 as SGHTA and CDR2 as FQGNSA. Trimming took off 6 bases at V and 0 bases at J, with 12 bases between the two ends. This CDR3 contains 14 residues. CDR3 in DNA: TGTGCCAGCAGTTCGGGGGTTAGCTCCTACGAGCAGTACTTC. This encodes CASSSGVSSYEQYF.

This clonotype was seen many times. The V and J genes are TRBV29-1 and TRBJ2-3, with TRBD2 identical over 9 bases. Per the germline V gene, CDR1 is SQVTM and CDR2 is ANQGSEA. The CDR3 has 14 residues. V lost 7 bases, J lost 5 bases, and 10 bases stayed unmatched. The CDR3 DNA is TGCAGCGGCGGGGGGGGACTTGTACAAGATACGCAGTATTTT. Its protein is CSGGGGLVQDTQYF.

There are a few counts of this clonotype. The germline gene is not matched at one end of the junction; a read error may be the cause. The chain employs TRBV2 and TRBJ1-2; 8 bases match TRBD1. The CDR3 runs 14 residues. The germline CDR1 and CDR2 sequences are SNHLY and FYNNEI. The CDR3 sequence: CASSEGQGFYGYTF. DNA of the CDR3: TGTGCCAGCAGCGAAGGACAGGGCTTCTATGGCTACACCTTC.

This clonotype has at least ten counts. The V call is TRBV5-6, the J call TRBJ2-3; D call uncertain. The germline V gene encodes CDR1 SGHDT and CDR2 YYEEEE. V lost 2 bases, J lost 2 bases, and 12 bases lay in between. The CDR3 runs 15 residues. CDR3 nucleotides: TGTGCCAGCAGCTTACCTCTTGAGTCCACAGATACGCAGTATTTT. This translates into CASSLPLESTDTQYF.

This clonotype appeared many times. The rearrangement links TRBV29-1 to TRBJ2-1, with D unresolved. The germline CDR1 and CDR2 sequences are SQVTM and ANQGSEA. V lost 4 bases to trimming and J lost 5 bases, with 9 bases between them. The CDR3 is 12 amino acids. The CDR3 is CSVVGRDNEQFF. DNA of the CDR3: TGCAGCGTTGTCGGCAGAGACAATGAGCAGTTCTTC.

This clonotype was seen many times. The chain recombines TRBV5-1 with TRBJ2-7, with unresolved D. Germline V gene sequence: CDR1 SGHRS, CDR2 YFSETQ. CDR3 length: 14 amino acids. Trimming pared 4 bases from V and 2 bases from J, leaving 13 bases between. This chain's CDR3 is CASSITDPTYEQYF. CDR3 sequence (DNA): TGCGCCAGCAGCATTACGGACCCCACCTACGAGCAGTACTTC.

This clonotype was seen a few times. The DNA for the CDR3 is TGCAGTGCAATCCCAGTACAGGGGGCAGAGACCCAGTACTTC. Encoded protein: CSAIPVQGAETQYF. The chain uses TRBV20-1 and TRBJ2-5; TRBD1 agrees at 9 bases. V trimming: 6 bases; J trimming: 4 bases; junction bases outside the gene matches: 9. Germline CDR1 DFQATT, CDR2 SNEGSKA (reference sequence). The CDR3 sequence is 14 residues long.

The chain has TRBV20-1 and TRBJ2-3; a weak D match, TRBD2 (6 bases). V lost 4 bases to trimming and J lost 4 bases, with 15 bases between them. The CDR3 is 14 amino acids. Germline V gene lookup returns CDR1 DFQATT and CDR2 SNEGSKA (reference sequence). The DNA for the CDR3 is TGCAGTGCTACCCGACTAGATATCCCAGATACGCAGTATTTT. This codes for CSATRLDIPDTQYF.

This sequence joins TRBV30 and TRBJ2-1; D is possibly TRBD2 (6 bases). The CDR3 has 16 residues. Germline values: CDR1 GTSNPN, CDR2 SVGIG (reference sequence). Trimming removed 8 bases from V and 0 bases from J, with 20 bases in between. The CDR3 protein is CAAAPGLASSYNEQFF. The CDR3 DNA reads TGTGCCGCCGCCCCGGGGCTAGCGAGCTCCTACAATGAGCAGTTCTTC.

This clonotype was counted ten times or more. This sequence joins TRBV7-9 and TRBJ2-7; the D gene is possibly TRBD1 (5 bases). CDR3 length: 12 residues. V dropped 5 bases and J dropped 1 base, with 6 bases sitting between them. The germline V gene has CDR1 SEHNR and CDR2 FQNEAQ (reference sequence). The CDR3 bases are TGTGCCAGCAGCGGACAATCCTACGAGCAGTACTTC. The encoded protein is CASSGQSYEQYF.

This sequence joins TRBV7-9 and TRBJ1-1, with D uncertain. Trimming removed 5 bases from V and 10 bases from J, with 17 bases in between. This CDR3 is built from 13 residues. CDR1 and CDR2 from the germline V gene are SEHNR and FQNEAQ (reference sequence). The CDR3 DNA sequence: TGTGCCAGCAGCCCTCGGGCGGGGAGGGTAGCTTTCTTT. Its protein is CASSPRAGRVAFF.

This clonotype was seen more than once but under ten times. The chain combines TRBV20-1 with TRBJ2-7; possible D gene TRBD2, 6 bases. V lost 3 bases, J lost 6 bases, and 9 bases lay in between. The CDR3 runs 11 residues. Germline CDR1 is DFQATT and CDR2 is SNEGSKA (reference sequence). CDR3 sequence reads: CSASAGSEQYF. The CDR3 DNA reads TGCAGTGCTAGTGCGGGATCCGAGCAGTACTTC.

V is TRBV7-3 and J is TRBJ2-7, with D unclear. V lost 0 bases and J lost 5, with 8 bases in between. The CDR3 is 13 residues long. Germline V gene sequence: CDR1 SGHTA, CDR2 FQGTGA. As DNA, the CDR3 is TGTGCCAGCAGCTTAACGGCAGGTCACGAGCAGTACTTC. Translation: CASSLTAGHEQYF. The entire variable domain, with the rest obtained from reference TRBV7-3 and TRBJ2-7, is as follows: GAGVSQTPSNKVTEKGKYVELRCDPISGHTALYWYRQSLGQGPEFLIYFQGTGAADDSGLPNDRFFAVRPEGSVSTLKIQRTERGDSAVYLCASSLTAGHEQYFGPGTRLTVT.

The V gene is TRBV29-1, the J gene TRBJ2-7; 9 bases line up with TRBD1. This CDR3 has 15 residues. Germline V gene sequence: CDR1 SQVTM, CDR2 ANQGSEA. J lost 7 bases, V lost 6 bases, and 16 bases had no gene match. CDR3 in amino acids: CSVLKQGALSGEQYF. CDR3 DNA sequence: TGCAGCGTGCTGAAACAGGGGGCGCTTTCAGGAGAGCAGTACTTC.

This clonotype has only a few counts. The rearrangement links TRBV5-1 to TRBJ2-7, with D possibly being TRBD1 (9 bases). This CDR3 has 19 residues. V lost 4 bases and J lost 3, with 29 bases in between. Looked up from germline, CDR1 is SGHRS and CDR2 is YFSETQ. The DNA for the CDR3 is TGCGCCAGCAGCCAAACTGGGACAGGGTATTTAGCGGGGATCTACGAGCAGTACTTC. Residues: CASSQTGTGYLAGIYEQYF.

V gene TRBV7-7 combines with J gene TRBJ2-5; 13 nucleotides align to TRBD2. Germline loops: CDR1 SSHAT, CDR2 FNYEAQ (reference sequence). CDR3 length: 16 amino acids. Losses at the gene ends were 5 bases for V and 2 bases for J; bases not matched to a gene: 5. The CDR3 coding sequence is TGTGCCAGCAGCCTACTAGCGGGGGGGGCTCAAGAGACCCAGTACTTC. Protein: CASSLLAGGAQETQYF.